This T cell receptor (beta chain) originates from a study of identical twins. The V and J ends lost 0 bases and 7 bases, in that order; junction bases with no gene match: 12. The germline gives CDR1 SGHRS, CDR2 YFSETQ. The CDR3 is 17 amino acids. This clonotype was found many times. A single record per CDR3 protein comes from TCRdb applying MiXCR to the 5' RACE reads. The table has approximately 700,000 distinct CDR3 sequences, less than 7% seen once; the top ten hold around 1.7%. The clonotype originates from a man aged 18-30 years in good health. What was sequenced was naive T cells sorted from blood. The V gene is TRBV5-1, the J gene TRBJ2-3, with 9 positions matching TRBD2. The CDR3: CASSLEFAGGPLNTQYF. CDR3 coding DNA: TGCGCCAGCAGCTTGGAATTTGCGGGAGGGCCGTTAAATACGCAGTATTTT.